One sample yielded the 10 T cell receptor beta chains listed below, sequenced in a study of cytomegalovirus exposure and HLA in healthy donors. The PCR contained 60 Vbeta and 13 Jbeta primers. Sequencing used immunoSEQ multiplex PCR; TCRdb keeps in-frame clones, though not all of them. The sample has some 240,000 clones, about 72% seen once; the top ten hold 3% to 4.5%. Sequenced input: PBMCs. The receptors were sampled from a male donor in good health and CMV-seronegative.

In DNA form, the CDR3 reads TGCGCCAGCAGCCTGACTGGCTCTGGGGCCAACGTCCTGACTTTC. Its translation: CASSLTGSGANVLTF. This chain links TRBV5-1 with TRBJ2-6; D not certain. Germline V lookup: CDR1 SGHRS, CDR2 YFSETQ. Trimming pared 4 bases from V and 0 bases from J, leaving 8 bases between. There are 15 residues in the CDR3.

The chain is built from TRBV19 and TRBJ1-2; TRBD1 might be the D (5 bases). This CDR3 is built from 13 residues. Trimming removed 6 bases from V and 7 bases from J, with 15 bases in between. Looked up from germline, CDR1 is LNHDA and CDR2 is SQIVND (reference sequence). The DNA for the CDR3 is TGTGCCAGTAGAGTAGGGGCAGGGTCTGGCTACACCTTC. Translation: CASRVGAGSGYTF.

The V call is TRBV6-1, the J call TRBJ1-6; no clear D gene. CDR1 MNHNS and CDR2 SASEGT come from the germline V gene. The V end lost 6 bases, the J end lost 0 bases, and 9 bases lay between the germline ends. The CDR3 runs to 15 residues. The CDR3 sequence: CASSAVSSYNSPLHF. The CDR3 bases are TGTGCCAGCAGCGCCGTTAGCTCCTATAATTCACCCCTCCACTTT.

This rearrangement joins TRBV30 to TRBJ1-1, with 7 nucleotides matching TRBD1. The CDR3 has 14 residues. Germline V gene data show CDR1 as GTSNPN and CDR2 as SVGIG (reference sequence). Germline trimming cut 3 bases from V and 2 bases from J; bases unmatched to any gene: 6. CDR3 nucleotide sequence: TGTGCCTGGAGACTAACAGGGGATAACACTGAAGCTTTCTTT. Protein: CAWRLTGDNTEAFF.

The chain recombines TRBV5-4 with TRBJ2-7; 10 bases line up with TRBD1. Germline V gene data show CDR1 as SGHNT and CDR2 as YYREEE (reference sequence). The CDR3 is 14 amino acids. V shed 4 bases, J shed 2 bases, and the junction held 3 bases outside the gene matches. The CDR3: CASSGGQGAYEQYF. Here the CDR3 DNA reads TGTGCCAGCAGCGGTGGACAGGGGGCCTACGAGCAGTACTTC.

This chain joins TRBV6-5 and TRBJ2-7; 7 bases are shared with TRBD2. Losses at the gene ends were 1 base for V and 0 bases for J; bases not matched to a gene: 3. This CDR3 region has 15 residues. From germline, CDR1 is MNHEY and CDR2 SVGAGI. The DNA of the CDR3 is TGTGCCAGCAGTTACTACCTAGCGGCCTCCTACGAGCAGTACTTC. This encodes CASSYYLAASYEQYF.

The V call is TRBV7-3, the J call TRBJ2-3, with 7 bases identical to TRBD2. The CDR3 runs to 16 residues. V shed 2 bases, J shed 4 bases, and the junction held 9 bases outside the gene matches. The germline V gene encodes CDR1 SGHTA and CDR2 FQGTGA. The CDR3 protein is CASSLLSGGGPDTQYF. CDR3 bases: TGTGCCAGCAGCTTACTTTCCGGGGGAGGGCCAGATACGCAGTATTTT.

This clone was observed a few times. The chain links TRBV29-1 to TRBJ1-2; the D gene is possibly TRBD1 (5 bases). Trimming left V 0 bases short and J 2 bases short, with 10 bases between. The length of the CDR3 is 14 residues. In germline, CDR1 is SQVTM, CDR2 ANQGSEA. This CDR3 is CSVEDPGLNYGYTF. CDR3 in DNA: TGCAGCGTTGAAGATCCAGGGCTCAACTATGGCTACACCTTC.

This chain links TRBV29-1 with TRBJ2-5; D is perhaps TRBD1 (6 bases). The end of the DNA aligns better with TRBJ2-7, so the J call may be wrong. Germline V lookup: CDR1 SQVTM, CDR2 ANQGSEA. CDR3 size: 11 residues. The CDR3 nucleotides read TGCAGCGGGACAGTGTCCTACGAGCAGTACTTC. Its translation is CSGTVSYEQYF.

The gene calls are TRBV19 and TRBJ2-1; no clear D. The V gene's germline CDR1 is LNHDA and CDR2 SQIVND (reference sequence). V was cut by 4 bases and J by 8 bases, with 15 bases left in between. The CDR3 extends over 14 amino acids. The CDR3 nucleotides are TGTGCCAGTAGTAGAGTACTGTTATTCGATGAGCAGTTCTTC. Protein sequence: CASSRVLLFDEQFF. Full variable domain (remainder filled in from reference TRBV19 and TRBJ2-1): DGGITQSPKYLFRKEGQNVTLSCEQNLNHDAMYWYRQDPGQGLRLIYYSQIVNDFQKGDIAEGYSVSREKKESFPLTVTSAQKNPTAFYLCASSRVLLFDEQFFGPGTRLTVL.